The next 3 T cell receptor beta chains were all read from a single sample in a study of T cell responses to AZD1222 COVID-19 vaccine. The assay was immunoSEQ multiplex PCR, and TCRdb's table has in-frame clones only and misses some. This sample has 35,000 to 50,000 clones, with roughly 75% found just once. This material consisted of peripheral blood, taken 28 days after the second dose of the MenACWY control vaccine. These receptors all come from an adult who received the MenACWY meningococcal vaccine as a control.

CDR3 sequence: CASSPEGTGSPLHF. The CDR3 DNA sequence: TGTGCCAGCTCCCCAGAAGGAACGGGTTCACCCCTCCACTTT. The rearrangement uses TRBV18 and TRBJ1-6; D is unresolved. The CDR3 consists of 14 residues. Trimming took off 6 bases at V and 9 bases at J, with 15 bases between the two ends. Germline V gene data show CDR1 as KGHSH and CDR2 as LQKENI.

The chain couples TRBV5-1 to TRBJ2-7; 12 bases map to TRBD2. The CDR3 is 16 amino acids. V shed 6 bases and J 2 bases; nucleotides not matched to a gene: 9. Germline CDR1 SGHRS, CDR2 YFSETQ. In DNA form, the CDR3 reads TGCGCCAGCAAAGGGACTAGCGGGTCTCCGCCCTACGAGCAGTACTTC. Its protein product is CASKGTSGSPPYEQYF. Drawing the rest from reference TRBV5-1 and TRBJ2-7, the complete variable domain is KAGVTQTPRYLIKTRGQQVTLSCSPISGHRSVSWYQQTPGQGLQFLFEYFSETQRNKGNFPGRFSGRQFSNSRSEMNVSTLELGDSALYLCASKGTSGSPPYEQYFGPGTRLTVT.

V and J are TRBV7-2 and TRBJ2-7; 10 positions match TRBD2. The CDR3 has 15 residues. The germline gives CDR1 SGHTA, CDR2 FQGNSA. V was pared by 1 base and J by 1 base, with 1 base of the junction left unmatched. The CDR3 sequence: CASSLVAGGSYEQYF. In DNA, the CDR3 is TGTGCCAGCAGCTTAGTAGCGGGGGGATCCTACGAGCAGTACTTC.